Following are 9 T cell receptor beta chains from one sample sequenced in a study of blood T cell repertoires in COVID-19. The repertoire was sequenced with immunoSEQ multiplex PCR; TCRdb's copy has only in-frame clones and lacks some. This table holds about 260,000 clones, around nine tenths found once. The sequencing sample was made of peripheral blood. These receptors were obtained from a woman in her 70s with COVID-19, enrolled during active disease.

V gene TRBV29-1 combines with J gene TRBJ2-1, with D possibly matching TRBD2 (6 bases). Germline lookup yields CDR1 SQVTM and CDR2 ANQGSEA. The CDR3 is made up of 13 amino acids. V was trimmed by 6 bases and J by 0 bases, leaving 9 bases between them. The CDR3 nucleotides are TGCAGCGTACACGGGAGCTCCTACAATGAGCAGTTCTTC. Protein product: CSVHGSSYNEQFF.

A single count supports this clone. V gene TRBV5-1 combines with J gene TRBJ1-1; 11 positions agree with TRBD1. V lost 4 bases and J lost 7; bases outside the gene matches: 6. The germline V gene has CDR1 SGHRS and CDR2 YFSETQ. This CDR3 is 14 amino acids long. For the CDR3, the DNA is TGCGCCAGCAGCCGCGGACAGGGGGCTAATGAAGCTTTCTTT. Amino acids: CASSRGQGANEAFF.

This chain uses TRBV5-1 with TRBJ1-6, with 10 bases identical to TRBD1. This CDR3 has 16 amino acids. Trimming at V came to 1 base and at J to 6 bases, leaving 4 bases not matched to a gene. CDR1 and CDR2 (germline): SGHRS, YFSETQ. This CDR3 is CASSLSGQGVNSPLHF. The DNA of the CDR3 is TGCGCCAGCAGCTTGTCTGGACAGGGGGTTAATTCACCCCTCCACTTT.

The CDR3: CSVEWRLGDFRAFF. Written as DNA, the CDR3 is TGCAGCGTTGAATGGCGACTGGGGGACTTTAGAGCTTTCTTT. The chain couples TRBV29-1 to TRBJ1-1, with D possibly TRBD1 on 5 matching bases. Deletions cut 2 bases from V and 10 bases from J, with 20 bases between. The CDR3 consists of 14 residues. Germline CDR1 reads SQVTM; CDR2 reads ANQGSEA.

This clone came up once. CDR3 coding DNA: TGTGCCAGTAGTATAGGAGAAGATTTGAACACTGAAGCTTTCTTT. Translation gives CASSIGEDLNTEAFF. The chain is built from TRBV19 and TRBJ1-1, with D uncertain. Trimming stripped 1 base from V and 0 bases from J, with 9 bases between. This CDR3 region has 15 residues. CDR1 and CDR2 (germline): LNHDA, SQIVND (reference sequence).

The V gene is TRBV10-3, the J gene TRBJ2-5; 9 bases line up with TRBD2. The germline V gene encodes CDR1 ENHRY and CDR2 SYGVKD. Trimming removed 10 bases from V and 5 bases from J; junction bases left unmatched: 20. The CDR3 sequence is 17 residues long. The CDR3 region is CATMGRLAVSGGETQYF. In DNA form, the CDR3 reads TGTGCCACTATGGGACGACTAGCGGTGAGCGGTGGTGAGACCCAGTACTTC.

The chain recombines TRBV5-4 with TRBJ1-2; TRBD1 agrees at 9 bases. The germline CDR1 and CDR2 sequences are SGHNT and YYREEE (reference sequence). Losses at the gene ends were 0 bases for V and 2 bases for J; bases not matched to a gene: 2. This CDR3 has 15 amino acids. The CDR3 protein is CASSLAGTGNYGYTF. In DNA, the CDR3 is TGTGCCAGCAGCTTGGCCGGGACAGGGAACTATGGCTACACCTTC.

The CDR3 sequence: CASSLSTENQPQHF. The CDR3, as DNA: TGTGCCAGCAGCCTCTCGACAGAGAATCAGCCCCAGCATTTT. The chain couples TRBV7-8 to TRBJ1-5, with a weak D call TRBD1 (5 bases). Germline V gene sequence: CDR1 SGHVS, CDR2 FQNEAQ. The CDR3 covers 14 residues. V was trimmed by 5 bases and J by 4 bases, leaving 12 bases between them.

The V and J genes are TRBV21-1 and TRBJ2-1; the table calls TRBD2, which could not be checked here. TRBV21-1 is designated a pseudogene. The CDR3 contains 17 residues. The CDR3 here is CASSTPGLAGGTGEQFF. The CDR3 DNA follows: TGTGCCAGCAGCACGCCGGGACTAGCGGGAGGTACTGGTGAGCAGTTCTTC.